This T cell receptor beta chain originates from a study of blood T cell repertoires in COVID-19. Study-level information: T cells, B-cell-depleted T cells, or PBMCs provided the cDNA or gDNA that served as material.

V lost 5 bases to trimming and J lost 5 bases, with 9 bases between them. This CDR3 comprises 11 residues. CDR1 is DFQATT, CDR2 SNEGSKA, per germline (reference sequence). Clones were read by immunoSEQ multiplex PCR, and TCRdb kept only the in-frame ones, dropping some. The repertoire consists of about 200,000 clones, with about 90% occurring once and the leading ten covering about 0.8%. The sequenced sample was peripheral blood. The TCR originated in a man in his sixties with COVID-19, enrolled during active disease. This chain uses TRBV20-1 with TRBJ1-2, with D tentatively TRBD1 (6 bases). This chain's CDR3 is CSAPGTYGYTF. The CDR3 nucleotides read TGCAGTGCTCCCGGGACATATGGCTACACCTTC.